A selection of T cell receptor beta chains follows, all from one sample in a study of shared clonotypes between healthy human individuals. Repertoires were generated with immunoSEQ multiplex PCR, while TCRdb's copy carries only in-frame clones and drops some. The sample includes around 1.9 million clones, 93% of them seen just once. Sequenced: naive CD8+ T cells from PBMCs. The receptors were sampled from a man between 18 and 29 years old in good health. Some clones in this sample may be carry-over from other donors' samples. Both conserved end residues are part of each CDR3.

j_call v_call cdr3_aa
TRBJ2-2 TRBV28 CASSPRGTGELFF
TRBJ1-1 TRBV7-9 CASSLMVGRDAEAFF
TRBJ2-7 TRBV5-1 CASSVLGQRIPYEQYF
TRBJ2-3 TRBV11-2 CASSTFRDSYTDTQYF
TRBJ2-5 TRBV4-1 CASSPASLAQETQYF
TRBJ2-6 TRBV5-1 CASSAEQGWANVLTF
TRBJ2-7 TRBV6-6 CASSYSPRGYEQYF
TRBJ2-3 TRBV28 CASSYDQTGGITTDTQYF
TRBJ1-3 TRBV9 CASSPSVGSSGNTIYF
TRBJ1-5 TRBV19 CASSNYRLNQPQHF
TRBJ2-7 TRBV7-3 CASSLNQGSIHEQYF
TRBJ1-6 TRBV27 CASRGTGSNSPLHF
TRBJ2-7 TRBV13 CASSPYRAEDEQYF
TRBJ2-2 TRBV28 CASSLVAGGTGELFF
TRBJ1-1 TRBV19 CASSSWDSYTEAFF
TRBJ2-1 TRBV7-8 CASSSPQREGPYNEQFF
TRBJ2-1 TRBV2 CASSEGSGRAYNEQFF
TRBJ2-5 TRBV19 CASSIRWKETQYF
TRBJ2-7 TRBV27 CASSLGSGVYEQYF
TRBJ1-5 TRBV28 CASSVQGAFQPQHF
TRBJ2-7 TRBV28 CASSTGTGRRDEQYF
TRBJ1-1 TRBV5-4 CASSLGRLNTEAFF
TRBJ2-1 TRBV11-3 CASSSRLAGNEQFF
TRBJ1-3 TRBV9 CASSVGQGAAGNTIYF
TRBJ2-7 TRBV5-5 CASSRGGGRDFPYEQYF
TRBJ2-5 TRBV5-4 CASSPRLAGGETQYF
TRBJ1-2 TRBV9 CASTKRGTAEVRDGYTF
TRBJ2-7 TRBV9 CASSPSAYEQYF
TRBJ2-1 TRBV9 CASSVETSLSSEQFF
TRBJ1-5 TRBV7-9 CASSLARNQPQHF
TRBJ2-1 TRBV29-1 CSAGQPGNEQFF
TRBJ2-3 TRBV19 CASSGRAGKDTQYF
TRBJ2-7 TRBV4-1 CASSQDSRTGISHEQYF
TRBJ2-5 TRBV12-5 CASGRTSGRASETQYF
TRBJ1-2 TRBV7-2 CASSPRSYGYTF
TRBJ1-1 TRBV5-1 CASSLVNRGTEAFF
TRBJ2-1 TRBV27 CASSSRDRAHPYNEQFF
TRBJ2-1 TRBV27 CASSLTGVPYNEQFF
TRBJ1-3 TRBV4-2 CASSPVGASGNTIYF
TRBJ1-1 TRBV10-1 CASSETGGGSEAFF
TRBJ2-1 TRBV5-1 CASSLVRNEQFF